This is a list of T cell receptor beta chains from one sample in a study of blood T cell repertoires in COVID-19. Measured with immunoSEQ multiplex PCR; TCRdb has only the in-frame clones, and not every one. The sample has about 80,000 clones, over 70% seen once. The sample consisted of peripheral blood. The receptors originated from an elderly man with acute or convalescent COVID-19. CDR3s include the opening cysteine and the closing phenylalanine or tryptophan. A D gene is named only where the DNA matches it firmly. Clone size is stated in some rows and not others, as once, few, many or a class when expanded.

j_call: TRBJ1-6; d_call: .; v_call: TRBV9; clone_size: .; cdr3_aa: CASSVVAGLSSPLHF; cdr3_nt: TGTGCCAGCAGCGTAGTGGCAGGTCTTAGTTCACCCCTCCACTTT
j_call: TRBJ2-5; d_call: TRBD2; v_call: TRBV9; clone_size: .; cdr3_aa: CASSPGTTETQYF; cdr3_nt: TGTGCCAGCAGCCCCGGGACTACCGAGACCCAGTACTTC
j_call: TRBJ1-1; d_call: .; v_call: TRBV3-1/TRBV3-2; clone_size: few; cdr3_aa: CASSPRGTDTEAFF; cdr3_nt: TGTGCCAGCAGCCCGAGGGGGACCGACACTGAAGCTTTCTTT
j_call: TRBJ2-2; d_call: .; v_call: TRBV5-1; clone_size: .; cdr3_aa: CASSLLGELFF; cdr3_nt: TGCGCCAGCAGCTTGCTCGGGGAGCTGTTTTTT
j_call: TRBJ1-1; d_call: .; v_call: TRBV6-1; clone_size: .; cdr3_aa: CASSGITTGPMNTEAFF; cdr3_nt: TGTGCCAGCAGTGGAATAACGACAGGCCCTATGAACACTGAAGCTTTCTTT
j_call: TRBJ2-7; d_call: .; v_call: TRBV5-6; clone_size: .; cdr3_aa: CASSFMYEQYF; cdr3_nt: TGTGCCAGCAGCTTCATGTACGAGCAGTACTTC
j_call: TRBJ1-3; d_call: TRBD1; v_call: TRBV19; clone_size: once; cdr3_aa: CASSLTGQGVQSGNTIYF; cdr3_nt: TGTGCCAGTAGTCTTACGGGACAGGGTGTTCAATCTGGAAACACCATATATTTT
j_call: TRBJ2-5; d_call: TRBD1; v_call: TRBV5-8; clone_size: once; cdr3_aa: CASSPRARGWGTQYF; cdr3_nt: TGTGCCAGCAGCCCCCGCGCCAGGGGGTGGGGGACCCAGTACTTC
j_call: TRBJ1-2; d_call: .; v_call: TRBV5-1; clone_size: .; cdr3_aa: CASSFLETGGGYTF; cdr3_nt: TGCGCCAGCAGCTTTCTTGAGACAGGAGGTGGCTACACCTTC
j_call: TRBJ2-2; d_call: .; v_call: TRBV2; clone_size: .; cdr3_aa: CASNRGQTLTGELFF; cdr3_nt: TGTGCCAGCAATCGCGGACAGACCCTCACCGGGGAGCTGTTTTTT
j_call: TRBJ1-2; d_call: .; v_call: TRBV30; clone_size: .; cdr3_aa: CAWSVAGGKGGYTF; cdr3_nt: TGTGCCTGGAGTGTAGCCGGGGGAAAGGGCGGCTACACCTTC
j_call: TRBJ2-3; d_call: .; v_call: TRBV11-3; clone_size: .; cdr3_aa: CASSPGGDTQYF; cdr3_nt: TGTGCCAGCAGCCCGGGTGGGGATACGCAGTATTTT